Sequencing of this T cell receptor (beta chain) was carried out in a study of technical replicates of blood from a few donors. The data were produced by immunoSEQ multiplex PCR, yet TCRdb's version contains in-frame clones alone and is incomplete. The table lists around 80,000 clones, 89% of them singletons, with roughly 0.38% in the top ten. Looked up from germline, CDR1 is MNHEY and CDR2 is SVGAGI. J lost 5 bases, V lost 3 bases, and 10 bases had no gene match. The CDR3 extends over 16 amino acids. This chain links TRBV6-5 with TRBJ2-5; 9 bases line up with TRBD1. The sequenced material came from T cells isolated from PBMCs. This clonotype was sampled from a human donor in good health. The CDR3 nucleotides are TGTGCCAGCAGTTATGACTCTTCGACAGGGGGGGAGACCCAGTACTTC. The encoded protein is CASSYDSSTGGETQYF.